These T cell receptor beta chains were read from a single sample in a study of identical twins. Using its own MiXCR run on the 5' RACE reads, TCRdb lists one record per CDR3 protein. The repertoire has some 330,000 distinct CDR3 sequences, roughly 9% of them found once; the top ten carry approximately 9.3%. Sequencing input: naive T cells sorted from blood. These receptor sequences come from a woman aged 50 to 60 in good health. The CDR3 runs from the conserved cysteine through the conserved F or W. Fields, in order: J gene, clone size, V gene, D gene, CDR3 protein, CDR3 DNA. The D gene is left open where the match is weak. Size is omitted from some rows. Given values are once, few, many or a class for expanded clones.

TRBJ1-2 many TRBV5-1 NA CASSLSLNYGYTF TGCGCCAGCAGCTTGAGCCTAAACTATGGCTACACCTTC
TRBJ2-7 few TRBV5-5 NA CASSLLMGYEQYF TGTGCCAGCAGCTTATTGATGGGCTACGAGCAGTACTTC
TRBJ2-2 many TRBV7-2 NA CASSLVYTGELFF TGTGCCAGCAGCTTAGTCTACACCGGGGAGCTGTTTTTT
TRBJ2-1 few TRBV6-1 TRBD2 CASSTTSGRGDEQFF TGTGCCAGCAGTACGACTAGCGGGAGGGGGGATGAGCAGTTCTTC
TRBJ2-3 NA TRBV23-1 NA CASKRADTQYF TGCGCCAGCAAGCGAGCAGATACGCAGTATTTT
TRBJ1-2 few TRBV28 TRBD1 CASSGQVGYTF TGTGCCAGCAGCGGACAGGTCGGCTACACCTTC
TRBJ2-1 NA TRBV3-1 NA CASSLNPIRNEQFF TGTGCCAGCTCACTAAATCCCATAAGGAATGAGCAGTTCTTC
TRBJ2-3 NA TRBV28 TRBD2 CASTGEREYSDTQYF TGTGCCAGCACGGGCGAGCGGGAGTACTCAGATACGCAGTATTTT
TRBJ2-3 few TRBV20-1 NA CSASTADTQYF TGCAGTGCTAGTACCGCAGATACGCAGTATTTT
TRBJ2-3 NA TRBV24-1 TRBD2 CATSDALGLAGGDTQYF TGTGCCACCAGTGATGCTCTAGGACTAGCGGGAGGGGATACGCAGTATTTT
TRBJ2-5 NA TRBV10-3 NA CATGPTRWETQYF TGTGCCACCGGACCAACGAGGTGGGAGACCCAGTACTTC
TRBJ2-7 NA TRBV27 NA CASSPLAYSSYEQYF TGTGCCAGCAGCCCCCTAGCGTACAGCTCCTACGAGCAGTACTTC
TRBJ2-1 many TRBV20-1 TRBD2 CSAPPPGSGRYNEQFF TGCAGTGCCCCCCCCCCAGGTAGCGGGAGGTACAATGAGCAGTTCTTC
TRBJ2-1 few TRBV27 NA CASSWRTLEPYNEQFF TGTGCCAGCAGTTGGCGGACTCTAGAGCCCTACAATGAGCAGTTCTTC
TRBJ2-7 few TRBV15 NA CATSRNLGGHEQYF TGTGCCACCAGCAGAAACCTTGGAGGGCACGAGCAGTACTTC
TRBJ2-1 many TRBV12-3/TRBV12-4 TRBD2 CASSARTITSGRSSEQFF TGTGCCAGCAGTGCCAGAACCATAACTAGCGGGAGGAGCAGTGAGCAGTTCTTC
TRBJ2-7 NA TRBV20-1 TRBD2 CSARGRKAGVNYEQYF TGCAGTGCTAGGGGCCGAAAGGCGGGAGTGAACTACGAGCAGTACTTC
TRBJ2-7 few TRBV11-2 TRBD2 CASSLTSVYEQYF TGTGCCAGCAGCCTAACTAGCGTCTACGAGCAGTACTTC
TRBJ2-3 NA TRBV29-1 TRBD1 CSVESYGDRVPDTQYF TGCAGCGTTGAAAGTTACGGGGACAGGGTCCCAGATACGCAGTATTTT
TRBJ2-3 once TRBV20-1 NA CSARGSRTQYF TGCAGTGCTAGAGGGAGCCGCACGCAGTATTTT
TRBJ1-5 NA TRBV11-2 TRBD1 CASSLGSGQGDQPQHF TGTGCCAGCAGCTTAGGGTCGGGACAGGGGGATCAGCCCCAGCATTTT
TRBJ1-1 once TRBV25-1 NA CASSEARVGSEAFF TGTGCCAGCAGTGAAGCCCGTGTAGGATCTGAAGCTTTCTTT
TRBJ2-6 many TRBV15 NA CATSRGWTPNRANVLTF TGTGCCACCAGCAGAGGTTGGACGCCGAACCGGGCCAACGTCCTGACTTTC
TRBJ2-2 few TRBV25-1 NA CASSDLGGGTGELFF TGTGCCAGCAGTGATTTGGGGGGTGGGACCGGGGAGCTGTTTTTT